These 22 T cell receptor beta chains originate from one sample sequenced in a study of T cells expressing NK-cell markers. TCRdb derives one entry per CDR3 protein from the 5' RACE reads, leaving out DNA. With some 600,000 distinct CDR3 sequences in the sample, the ten largest clones hold approximately 3.5%. What was sequenced was blood T cells: a sorted CD56 or NKG2C T cell subset, CD4+ or CD8+ T cells, or bulk PBMC T cells (not recorded which). The receptors here all came from a young man in good health.

CDR3 amino acids: CASSSPPQVSSYNEQFF. The chain joins TRBV9 to TRBJ2-1; TCRdb's D gene call, TRBD2, goes unchecked for lack of DNA. From germline, CDR1 is SGDLS and CDR2 YYNGEE. The CDR3 is 17 residues long.

This rearrangement joins TRBV6-1 to TRBJ2-7; the TCRdb D gene call, TRBD2, has no DNA to confirm it. This CDR3 comprises 14 residues. CDR1 is MNHNS, CDR2 SASEGT, per germline. CDR3 region: CASSEYLRGYEQYF.

The J gene is TRBJ2-1, the V gene TRBV7-6; absent DNA, TCRdb's TRBD2 call cannot be checked. The CDR3 has 14 residues. CDR1 and CDR2 (germline): SGHVS, FNYEAQ. CDR3 protein: CASRQGLPYNEQFF.

This chain joins TRBV24-1 and TRBJ2-7; the D gene TCRdb calls, TRBD1, cannot be checked with no DNA. Germline V CDR1 and CDR2: KGHDR, SFDVKD. The length of the CDR3 is 17 residues. The CDR3 loop reads CATSDIRTRNPFYEQYF.

J is TRBJ2-1 and V is TRBV7-9; TCRdb's D call, TRBD1, is unchecked because there is no DNA. This CDR3 contains 14 residues. Germline CDR1 reads SEHNR; CDR2 reads FQNEAQ (reference sequence). This chain's CDR3 is CASSEQGFFGEQFF. Complete variable domain (other parts from reference TRBV7-9 and TRBJ2-1): DTGVSQNPRHKITKRGQNVTFRCDPISEHNRLYWYRQTLGQGPEFLTYFQNEAQLEKSRLLSDRFSAERPKGSFSTLEIQRTEQGDSAMYLCASSEQGFFGEQFFGPGTRLTVL.

The chain carries TRBV11-2 and TRBJ2-1; TCRdb selects TRBD2, and the lack of DNA leaves this call unchecked. Germline V CDR1 and CDR2: SGHAT, FQNNGV. This CDR3 contains 19 residues. The CDR3 loop reads CASSSTVGAGGRGYNEQFF.

The J gene is TRBJ2-7, the V gene TRBV29-1; TCRdb returns TRBD1, unconfirmable since there is no DNA. Germline assignment: CDR1 SQVTM and CDR2 ANQGSEA. This CDR3 is built from 11 residues. This chain's CDR3 is CSVGPRGEQYF.

The chain carries TRBV19 and TRBJ1-3; the TRBD1 assignment by TCRdb is unverifiable without DNA. This CDR3 comprises 14 residues. CDR1 is LNHDA and CDR2 is SQIVND in the germline V gene (reference sequence). The CDR3 loop reads CASSRDPVGHTIYF.

The chain links TRBV12-5 to TRBJ2-2; with no DNA, the TCRdb D assignment of TRBD1 cannot be verified. Germline loops: CDR1 LGHNT, CDR2 FRNRAP. The CDR3 spans 17 residues. CDR3 residues: CASGLVRDRVNTGELFF.

The chain couples TRBV2 to TRBJ1-1. The CDR3 contains 14 residues. Looked up from germline, CDR1 is SNHLY and CDR2 is FYNNEI. CDR3 sequence reads: CASSQPLRDLRAFF.

The V call is TRBV29-1, the J call TRBJ2-7; TCRdb gives TRBD1 as the D gene, but with no DNA this cannot be confirmed. The CDR3 is made up of 13 amino acids. CDR1 is SQVTM, CDR2 ANQGSEA, per germline. CDR3 sequence: CSVSPPSSYEQYF.

The rearrangement uses TRBV7-9 and TRBJ2-1; the TCRdb call, TRBD1, lacks DNA for checking. The CDR3 contains 16 residues. Germline CDR1 is SEHNR and CDR2 is FQNEAQ (reference sequence). The CDR3 spells CASSPLVPSSYNEQFF.

The chain has TRBV29-1 and TRBJ2-1. The CDR3 is 12 amino acids. Germline CDR1 SQVTM, CDR2 ANQGSEA. This CDR3 reads CSVEESSNEQFF.

This chain joins TRBV24-1 and TRBJ1-2; absent DNA, TCRdb's TRBD1 call cannot be checked. Germline lookup yields CDR1 KGHDR and CDR2 SFDVKD. The CDR3 has 16 residues. CDR3 region: CATSDPTRTGDYGYTF.

The chain couples TRBV20-1 to TRBJ2-1; TCRdb indicates TRBD2, and absent DNA this call remains unverified. Germline-derived CDR1 and CDR2 are DFQATT and SNEGSKA (reference sequence). This CDR3 spans 12 amino acids. The CDR3 sequence: CSARDLAGEQFF.

The V and J genes are TRBV5-6 and TRBJ2-5. The germline V gene has CDR1 SGHDT and CDR2 YYEEEE. CDR3 length: 12 residues. CDR3 in amino acids: CASSRRKETQYF.

V and J are TRBV25-1 and TRBJ2-6; TCRdb's assignment of TRBD1 cannot be checked, as there is no DNA. CDR3 length: 22 residues. Germline values: CDR1 MGHDK, CDR2 SYGVNS. This CDR3 is CASSPHPGKGSLSYSGANVLTF. Variable domain in full (rest from reference TRBV25-1 and TRBJ2-6): EADIYQTPRYLVIGTGKKITLECSQTMGHDKMYWYQQDPGMELHLIHYSYGVNSTEKGDLSSESTVSRIRTEHFPLTLESARPSHTSQYLCASSPHPGKGSLSYSGANVLTFGAGSRLTVL.

The chain recombines TRBV28 with TRBJ2-1; TCRdb lists TRBD1, though no DNA is available to test this call. CDR1 and CDR2 from the germline V gene are MDHEN and SYDVKM. This CDR3 contains 17 residues. The CDR3 spells CASSVSFLGDFDNEQFF.

This sequence joins TRBV6-5 and TRBJ2-3; TCRdb gives TRBD2 as the D gene, but with no DNA this cannot be confirmed. CDR3 size: 16 residues. The V gene's germline CDR1 is MNHEY and CDR2 SVGAGI. This CDR3 is CASSYGAGSSTDTQYF.

J is TRBJ1-2 and V is TRBV6-1; TCRdb names TRBD1, which stays unverified in the absence of DNA. Germline V gives CDR1 MNHNS, CDR2 SASEGT. The CDR3 runs to 16 residues. CDR3 protein: CASSERGRGLSGGYTF.

The chain couples TRBV29-1 to TRBJ2-1; TCRdb's D call of TRBD1 is untestable without DNA. Germline V gene sequence: CDR1 SQVTM, CDR2 ANQGSEA. This CDR3 comprises 18 residues. The CDR3 reads CSVGGTGALSGPYNEQFF.

The chain joins TRBV29-1 to TRBJ2-5; absent DNA, TCRdb's TRBD1 call cannot be checked. CDR3 length equals 14 residues. Germline lookup yields CDR1 SQVTM and CDR2 ANQGSEA. This CDR3 reads CSVRVGGQGGTQYF.